These T cell receptor beta chains were read from a single sample in a study of Graves' ophthalmopathy and Graves' hyperthyroidism. TCRdb reprocessed the multiplex PCR reads via MiXCR and lists one record per CDR3 protein. In the table there are 500,000 to 800,000 distinct CDR3 sequences, over 40% of which are singletons. Sequencing was done on a sample of peripheral blood. These receptors were collected from an adult man with Graves' ophthalmopathy. CDR3s include the opening cysteine and the closing phenylalanine or tryptophan. The D gene is left open where the match is weak. Some rows have no size entry. The others give once, few or many, or a class for an expanded clone.

clone size: -; J gene: TRBJ2-2; V gene: TRBV5-1; D gene: -; CDR3 protein: CASSLGIAENTGELFF; CDR3 DNA: TGCGCCAGCAGCTTGGGAATCGCGGAGAACACCGGGGAGCTGTTTTTT
clone size: -; J gene: TRBJ1-4; V gene: TRBV19; D gene: TRBD1; CDR3 protein: CASSTGTGKELFF; CDR3 DNA: TGTGCCAGTAGTACCGGGACAGGGAAAGAACTGTTTTTT
clone size: -; J gene: TRBJ1-1; V gene: TRBV19; D gene: TRBD1; CDR3 protein: CASSPGTGGFNTEAFF; CDR3 DNA: TGTGCCAGTAGTCCCGGAACAGGGGGCTTTAACACTGAAGCTTTCTTT
clone size: many; J gene: TRBJ1-1; V gene: TRBV5-1; D gene: -; CDR3 protein: CASISGTSNTEAFF; CDR3 DNA: TGCGCCAGCATCTCCGGGACATCGAACACTGAAGCTTTCTTT
clone size: once; J gene: TRBJ1-2; V gene: TRBV29-1; D gene: -; CDR3 protein: CSVERADGYTF; CDR3 DNA: TGCAGCGTTGAAAGGGCGGATGGCTACACCTTC
clone size: few; J gene: TRBJ2-7; V gene: TRBV7-2; D gene: -; CDR3 protein: CASSPLLGPHFSSYEQYF; CDR3 DNA: TGTGCCAGCAGCCCCCTTTTAGGGCCCCACTTCTCCTCCTACGAGCAGTACTTC
clone size: -; J gene: TRBJ2-7; V gene: TRBV10-3; D gene: TRBD2; CDR3 protein: CAISAFPGLAGYEQYF; CDR3 DNA: TGTGCCATCAGTGCTTTCCCCGGACTAGCAGGTTACGAGCAGTACTTC
clone size: -; J gene: TRBJ2-3; V gene: TRBV12-3/TRBV12-4; D gene: TRBD1; CDR3 protein: CASSWDSSTDTQYF; CDR3 DNA: TGTGCCAGCAGTTGGGACAGCTCCACAGATACGCAGTATTTT
clone size: few; J gene: TRBJ1-4; V gene: TRBV7-9; D gene: -; CDR3 protein: CASSQVGQREKLFF; CDR3 DNA: TGCGCCAGCAGCCAAGTAGGTCAGCGTGAAAAACTGTTTTTT
clone size: -; J gene: TRBJ2-7; V gene: TRBV20-1; D gene: -; CDR3 protein: CSAGLTNSYEQYF; CDR3 DNA: TGCAGTGCTGGTTTAACCAACTCCTACGAGCAGTACTTC
clone size: many; J gene: TRBJ2-7; V gene: TRBV29-1; D gene: -; CDR3 protein: CSVGGTEPYEQYF; CDR3 DNA: TGCAGCGTTGGCGGGACTGAACCCTACGAGCAGTACTTC
clone size: many; J gene: TRBJ2-7; V gene: TRBV5-1; D gene: -; CDR3 protein: CASSPDGVEQYF; CDR3 DNA: TGCGCCAGCAGCCCGGACGGGGTCGAGCAGTACTTC
clone size: many; J gene: TRBJ1-1; V gene: TRBV19; D gene: -; CDR3 protein: CASTTSMENTEAFF; CDR3 DNA: TGTGCCAGTACCACGTCTATGGAGAACACTGAAGCTTTCTTT
clone size: -; J gene: TRBJ2-5; V gene: TRBV5-1; D gene: TRBD2; CDR3 protein: CASSSPSSGAQETQYF; CDR3 DNA: TGCGCCAGCAGCTCACCGTCTAGCGGAGCTCAAGAGACCCAGTACTTC
clone size: -; J gene: TRBJ2-2; V gene: TRBV12-3/TRBV12-4; D gene: -; CDR3 protein: CASSPNLNTGELFF; CDR3 DNA: TGTGCCAGCAGTCCGAACTTAAACACCGGGGAGCTGTTTTTT
clone size: few; J gene: TRBJ2-7; V gene: TRBV4-2; D gene: -; CDR3 protein: CASSQPTGTYEQYF; CDR3 DNA: TGTGCCAGCAGCCAACCGACGGGAACCTACGAGCAGTACTTC
clone size: -; J gene: TRBJ2-2; V gene: TRBV12-3/TRBV12-4; D gene: -; CDR3 protein: CASSPTASGFTGELFF; CDR3 DNA: TGTGCCAGCAGTCCGACGGCCAGCGGGTTCACCGGGGAGCTGTTTTTT
clone size: few; J gene: TRBJ1-5; V gene: TRBV19; D gene: -; CDR3 protein: CASSSLGLGENQPQHF; CDR3 DNA: TGTGCCAGCAGTTCCCTGGGACTTGGAGAAAATCAGCCCCAGCATTTT
clone size: -; J gene: TRBJ1-5; V gene: TRBV20-1; D gene: -; CDR3 protein: CSALTSGQETQHF; CDR3 DNA: TGCAGTGCTTTGACTAGCGGCCAAGAGACCCAGCATTTT
clone size: few; J gene: TRBJ1-1; V gene: TRBV2; D gene: -; CDR3 protein: CASIAGNTEAFF; CDR3 DNA: TGTGCCAGCATAGCAGGTAACACTGAAGCTTTCTTT
clone size: few; J gene: TRBJ1-6; V gene: TRBV4-2; D gene: -; CDR3 protein: CASSQDVVNSPLHF; CDR3 DNA: TGTGCCAGCAGCCAAGACGTGGTGAATTCACCCCTCCACTTT
clone size: many; J gene: TRBJ2-7; V gene: TRBV15; D gene: -; CDR3 protein: CATSRQGGTYEQYF; CDR3 DNA: TGTGCCACCAGCCGCCAGGGGGGCACCTACGAGCAGTACTTC
clone size: -; J gene: TRBJ1-4; V gene: TRBV7-8; D gene: -; CDR3 protein: CASSPGGRTTNEKLFF; CDR3 DNA: TGTGCCAGCAGCCCCGGGGGGAGGACAACTAATGAAAAACTGTTTTTT
clone size: -; J gene: TRBJ1-6; V gene: TRBV10-3; D gene: -; CDR3 protein: CASTLGRSSYNSPLHF; CDR3 DNA: TGTGCCAGCACCCTGGGACGGAGCTCCTATAATTCACCCCTCCACTTT
clone size: -; J gene: TRBJ2-7; V gene: TRBV4-2; D gene: -; CDR3 protein: CASSQDLSSGYEQYF; CDR3 DNA: TGTGCCAGCAGCCAAGATTTGTCCTCCGGTTACGAGCAGTACTTC
clone size: -; J gene: TRBJ2-2; V gene: TRBV6-6; D gene: TRBD1; CDR3 protein: CAIPKWTGRNTGELFF; CDR3 DNA: TGTGCCATCCCGAAGTGGACAGGGAGGAACACCGGGGAGCTGTTTTTT
clone size: many; J gene: TRBJ1-2; V gene: TRBV6-1; D gene: -; CDR3 protein: CASSEASGPPYGYTF; CDR3 DNA: TGTGCCAGCAGTGAAGCCTCGGGCCCACCCTATGGCTACACCTTC
clone size: few; J gene: TRBJ1-1; V gene: TRBV10-3; D gene: -; CDR3 protein: CASSYGQKNTEAFF; CDR3 DNA: TGTGCCAGCAGTTATGGACAGAAGAACACTGAAGCTTTCTTT
clone size: once; J gene: TRBJ1-4; V gene: TRBV19; D gene: TRBD1; CDR3 protein: CAWRRQGPDEKLFF; CDR3 DNA: TGTGCCTGGAGAAGACAGGGCCCGGATGAAAAACTGTTTTTT
clone size: many; J gene: TRBJ2-7; V gene: TRBV20-1; D gene: -; CDR3 protein: CSARGAERHEQYF; CDR3 DNA: TGCAGTGCTAGGGGGGCGGAGCGCCACGAGCAGTACTTC
clone size: many; J gene: TRBJ1-1; V gene: TRBV19; D gene: -; CDR3 protein: CASTLTGKVEAFF; CDR3 DNA: TGTGCCAGTACGCTTACAGGGAAGGTTGAAGCTTTCTTT
clone size: -; J gene: TRBJ1-6; V gene: TRBV7-8; D gene: -; CDR3 protein: CASSQTYRVEDNSPLHF; CDR3 DNA: TGCGCCAGCAGCCAAACCTACAGGGTAGAGGATAATTCACCCCTCCACTTT
clone size: many; J gene: TRBJ1-4; V gene: TRBV2; D gene: TRBD1; CDR3 protein: CASRPGQVNEKLFF; CDR3 DNA: TGTGCCAGCAGGCCTGGACAGGTTAATGAAAAACTGTTTTTT
clone size: -; J gene: TRBJ2-7; V gene: TRBV29-1; D gene: -; CDR3 protein: CSVEGIRYEQYF; CDR3 DNA: TGCAGCGTTGAGGGAATCCGATACGAGCAGTACTTC